These 8 T cell receptor beta chains originate from one sample sequenced in a study of cytomegalovirus exposure and HLA in healthy donors. Profiled with immunoSEQ multiplex PCR; TCRdb holds only in-frame clones, not every one. The sample has more than 150,000 clones, 84% seen once. Material for sequencing was PBMCs. These receptors all come from a man in his late teens or twenties in good health and CMV-seropositive.

The chain carries TRBV30 and TRBJ1-2, with D unclear. This CDR3 is built from 14 residues. Trimming took off 1 base at V and 5 bases at J, with 14 bases between the two ends. From germline, CDR1 is GTSNPN and CDR2 SVGIG (reference sequence). CDR3 region: CAWSDPRELYGYTF. In DNA, the CDR3 is TGTGCCTGGAGTGACCCGCGGGAGTTATATGGCTACACCTTC.

This clone was recorded a few times. J is TRBJ2-1 and V is TRBV5-1, with 7 nucleotides matching TRBD2. The CDR3 contains 15 residues. The ends lost 1 base at V and 6 bases at J; junction bases unmatched: 7. From germline, CDR1 is SGHRS and CDR2 YFSETQ. CDR3 sequence reads: CASSLTSDLLNEQFF. The CDR3 DNA follows: TGCGCCAGCAGCTTGACTAGCGACCTCCTCAATGAGCAGTTCTTC.

The chain joins TRBV4-3 to TRBJ2-1, with a weak D call TRBD1 (6 bases). CDR3 length: 16 amino acids. Per the germline V gene, CDR1 is LGHNA and CDR2 is YSLEER. V was trimmed by 2 bases and J by 0 bases, leaving 11 bases between them. The CDR3 spells CASSQRTGISYNEQFF. CDR3 in DNA: TGCGCCAGCAGCCAACGAACAGGGATCTCCTACAATGAGCAGTTCTTC.

This chain joins TRBV4-3 and TRBJ2-7; D is perhaps TRBD2 (5 bases). Germline CDR1 reads LGHNA; CDR2 reads YSLEER. Trimming shortened V by 0 bases and J by 4 bases, and 13 bases separated the two germline ends. The CDR3 has 15 residues. In nucleotides, the CDR3 is TGCGCCAGCAGCCAAGATGCCTGGTCGGGATACGAGCAGTACTTC. This gives the protein CASSQDAWSGYEQYF.

The chain couples TRBV6-5 to TRBJ1-5; weak D call: TRBD1 (6 bases). CDR3 length equals 15 residues. Trimming took off 6 bases at V and 4 bases at J, with 16 bases between the two ends. Germline V gene lookup returns CDR1 MNHEY and CDR2 SVGAGI. DNA for the CDR3: TGTGCCAGCAGGAAAGGGGGGGGTTATAATCAGCCCCAGCATTTT. Its protein is CASRKGGGYNQPQHF.

The V gene is TRBV11-3, the J gene TRBJ2-5; D unclear. V gave up 5 bases and J gave up 5 bases, with 12 bases separating them. The CDR3 has 13 amino acids. Germline CDR1 SGHNT, CDR2 YENEEA. The CDR3 region has the DNA TGTGCCAGCAGCCGAGAGGTTGCGGAGACCCAGTACTTC. Its protein is CASSREVAETQYF.

The chain carries TRBV27 and TRBJ2-1; the match to TRBD2 covers 9 bases. This CDR3 has 17 amino acids. V was clipped by 6 bases and J by 0 bases; unmatched bases: 9. Germline CDR1 reads MNHEY; CDR2 reads SMNVEV (reference sequence). CDR3 sequence (DNA): TGTGCCAGCAGCCCCCGGGTTAGCGGGAGCTCCTACAATGAGCAGTTCTTC. It yields the protein CASSPRVSGSSYNEQFF.

This clone was detected only a few times. V and J are TRBV30 and TRBJ2-7; D is undetermined. The V gene lost 0 bases and the J gene lost 2 bases, with 5 bases spanning the gap. Per the germline V gene, CDR1 is GTSNPN and CDR2 is SVGIG (reference sequence). The CDR3 is 12 residues long. CDR3 sequence reads: CAWSVTAYEQYF. The CDR3 DNA reads as TGTGCCTGGAGTGTCACAGCCTACGAGCAGTACTTC.